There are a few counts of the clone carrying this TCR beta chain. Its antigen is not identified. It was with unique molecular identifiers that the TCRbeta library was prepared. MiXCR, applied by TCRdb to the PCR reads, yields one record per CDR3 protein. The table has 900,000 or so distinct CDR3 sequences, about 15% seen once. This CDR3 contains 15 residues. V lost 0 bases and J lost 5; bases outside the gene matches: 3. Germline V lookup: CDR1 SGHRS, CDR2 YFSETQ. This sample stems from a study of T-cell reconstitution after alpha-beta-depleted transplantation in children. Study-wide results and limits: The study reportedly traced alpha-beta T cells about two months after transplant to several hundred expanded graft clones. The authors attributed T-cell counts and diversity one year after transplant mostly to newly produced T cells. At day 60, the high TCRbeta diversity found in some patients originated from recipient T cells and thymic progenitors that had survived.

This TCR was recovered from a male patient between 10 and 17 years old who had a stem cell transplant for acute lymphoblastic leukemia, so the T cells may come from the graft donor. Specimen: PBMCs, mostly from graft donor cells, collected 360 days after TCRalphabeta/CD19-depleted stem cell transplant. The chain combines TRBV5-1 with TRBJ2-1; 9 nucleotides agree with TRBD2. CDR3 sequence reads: CASSLGGREHNEQFF. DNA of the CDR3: TGCGCCAGCAGCTTGGGCGGGAGGGAACACAATGAGCAGTTCTTC. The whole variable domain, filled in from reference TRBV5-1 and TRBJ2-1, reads KAGVTQTPRYLIKTRGQQVTLSCSPISGHRSVSWYQQTPGQGLQFLFEYFSETQRNKGNFPGRFSGRQFSNSRSEMNVSTLELGDSALYLCASSLGGREHNEQFFGPGTRLTVL.